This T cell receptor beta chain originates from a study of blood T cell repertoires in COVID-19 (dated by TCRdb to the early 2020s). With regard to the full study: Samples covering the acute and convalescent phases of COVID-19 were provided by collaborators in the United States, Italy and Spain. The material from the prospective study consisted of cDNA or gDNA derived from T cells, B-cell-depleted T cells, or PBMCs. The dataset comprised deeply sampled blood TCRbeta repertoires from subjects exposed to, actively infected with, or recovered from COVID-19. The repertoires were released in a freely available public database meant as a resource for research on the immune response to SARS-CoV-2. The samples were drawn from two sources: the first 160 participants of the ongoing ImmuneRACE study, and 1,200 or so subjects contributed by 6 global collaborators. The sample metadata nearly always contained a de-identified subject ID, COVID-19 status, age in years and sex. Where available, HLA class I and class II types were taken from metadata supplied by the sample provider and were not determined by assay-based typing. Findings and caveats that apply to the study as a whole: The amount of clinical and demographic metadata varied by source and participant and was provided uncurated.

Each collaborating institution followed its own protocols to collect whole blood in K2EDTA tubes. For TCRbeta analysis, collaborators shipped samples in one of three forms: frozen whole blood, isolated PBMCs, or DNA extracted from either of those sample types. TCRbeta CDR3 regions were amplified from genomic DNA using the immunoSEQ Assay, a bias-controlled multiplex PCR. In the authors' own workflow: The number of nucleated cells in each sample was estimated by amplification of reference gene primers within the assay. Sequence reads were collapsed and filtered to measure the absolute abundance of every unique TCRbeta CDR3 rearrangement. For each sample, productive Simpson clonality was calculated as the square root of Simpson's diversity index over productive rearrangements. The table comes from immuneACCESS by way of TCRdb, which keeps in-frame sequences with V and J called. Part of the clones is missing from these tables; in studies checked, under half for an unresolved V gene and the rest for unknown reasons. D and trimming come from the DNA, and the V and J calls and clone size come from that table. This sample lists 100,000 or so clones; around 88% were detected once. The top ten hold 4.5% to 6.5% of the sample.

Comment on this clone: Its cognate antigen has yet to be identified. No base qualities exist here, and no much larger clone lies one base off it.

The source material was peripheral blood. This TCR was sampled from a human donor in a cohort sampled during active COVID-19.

The sequenced DNA is TGCGCCAGCAGCGCGGACAGGGCGAATGAGCAGTTCTTC. Its protein is CASSADRANEQFF. This chain is built from TRBV5-1 and TRBJ2-1, with 8 junctional bases fitting TRBD1. Compared with germline, V lacks 4 bases and J lacks 7 bases; bases without a gene match: 4. The CDR3 sequence holds 13 residues, the cysteine and phenylalanine included. Just CDR3 DNA is preserved here, 39 bases in frame from base 1. The germline V gene sets CDR1 to SGHRS and CDR2 to YFSETQ.